One and the same sample provided the 32 T cell receptor beta chains below, sequenced in a study of T-cell memory formation after mild COVID-19. TCRdb fed the 5' RACE reads into MiXCR, producing one record per CDR3 protein. The table records more than 300,000 distinct CDR3 sequences, less than 25% of them present only once. The specimen was PBMCs or a T cell subset sorted from them (not recorded which). Receptors originate from a man aged 18 to 29 who had mild COVID-19 (a few samples of this study predate the infection). Cell type and time point are not known.

The genes are TRBV5-1 and TRBJ2-7; TRBD1 matches at 9 bases. V trimming: 0 bases; J trimming: 5 bases; junction bases outside the gene matches: 3. The CDR3 has 14 amino acids. Germline V gene lookup returns CDR1 SGHRS and CDR2 YFSETQ. The CDR3 spells CASSLGQGVDEQYV. CDR3 nucleotide sequence: TGCGCCAGCAGCTTGGGACAGGGGGTGGACGAGCAGTACGTC.

This chain links TRBV7-2 with TRBJ2-5, with D possibly called TRBD1 or TRBD2 (6 bases each). CDR1 is SGHTA, CDR2 FQGNSA, per germline. Deletions cut 1 base from V and 5 bases from J, with 17 bases between. CDR3 length: 16 amino acids. The CDR3 nucleotides are TGTGCCAGCAGCTTAGGGGGGGCGATCCGAGGGGAGACCCAGTACTTC. Translation: CASSLGGAIRGETQYF.

This clonotype has a single count. The chain couples TRBV7-9 to TRBJ2-3; perhaps TRBD2 as D (7 bases). There are 16 residues in the CDR3. From germline, CDR1 is SEHNR and CDR2 FQNEAQ (reference sequence). Trimming pared 0 bases from V and 5 bases from J, leaving 15 bases between. The CDR3 is CASSLAGGPFIDTQYF. CDR3 nucleotides: TGTGCCAGCAGCTTAGCGGGGGGGCCTTTTATAGATACGCAGTATTTT.

This clonotype showed up just a few times. This rearrangement joins TRBV7-9 to TRBJ2-3; 12 nucleotides match TRBD2. This CDR3 has 16 amino acids. After removal of 5 bases from V and 3 bases from J, the junction contained 6 bases not matched to a gene. Germline V CDR1 and CDR2: SEHNR, FQNEAQ (reference sequence). The CDR3 DNA sequence: TGTGCCAGCAGCGCGATACTAGCGGGAGGAACAGATACGCAGTATTTT. Translating gives CASSAILAGGTDTQYF.

V gene TRBV4-1 combines with J gene TRBJ2-6; TRBD1 aligns across 9 bases. Losses at the gene ends were 5 bases for V and 2 bases for J; bases not matched to a gene: 7. Germline assignment: CDR1 MGHRA and CDR2 YSYEKL. There are 17 residues in the CDR3. The CDR3 loop is CASSTRDRAPGANVLTF. The CDR3 coding sequence is TGCGCCAGCAGCACCCGGGACAGGGCGCCTGGGGCCAACGTCCTGACTTTC.

V usage is TRBV30 and J usage is TRBJ1-6; TRBD1 is a possible D gene (5 bases). The CDR3 has 15 residues. Trimming shortened V by 2 bases and J by 7 bases, and 15 bases separated the two germline ends. Germline-derived CDR1 and CDR2 are GTSNPN and SVGIG (reference sequence). CDR3 bases: TGTGCCTGGAGTTATGCGGGCAGGGTGAATTCACCCCTCCACTTT. Translated: CAWSYAGRVNSPLHF.

V gene TRBV4-3 combines with J gene TRBJ2-3; perhaps TRBD1 as D (5 bases). This CDR3 spans 12 amino acids. Germline values: CDR1 LGHNA, CDR2 YSLEER. V was shortened by 1 base and J by 9 bases, with 8 bases between the two germline ends. The CDR3 nucleotides read TGCGCCAGCAGCCAAGTGGGGCACACGCAGTATTTT. This codes for CASSQVGHTQYF.

This clonotype was counted only a few times. This sequence joins TRBV5-1 and TRBJ2-2; tentatively, D is TRBD2 (5 bases). The CDR3 is made up of 18 amino acids. The germline V gene has CDR1 SGHRS and CDR2 YFSETQ. Trimming shortened V by 0 bases and J by 6 bases, and 21 bases separated the two germline ends. CDR3 protein: CASSLDGGPVAWAGELFF. CDR3 in DNA: TGCGCCAGCAGCTTGGATGGAGGTCCGGTCGCGTGGGCCGGGGAGCTGTTTTTT.

This sequence joins TRBV9 and TRBJ2-3, with 13 bases identical to TRBD2. Per germline, CDR1 SGDLS and CDR2 YYNGEE. The CDR3 runs 15 residues. V was clipped by 0 bases and J by 5 bases; unmatched bases: 0. The chain's CDR3 is CASSVGLAGGDTQYF. The CDR3 DNA follows: TGTGCCAGCAGCGTAGGACTAGCGGGGGGAGATACGCAGTATTTT.

This chain joins TRBV6-4 and TRBJ2-1; unclear D gene. Trimming removed 4 bases at V and 0 bases at J, with 10 bases between. CDR1 and CDR2 (germline): MRHNA, SNTAGT. The CDR3 extends over 15 amino acids. The CDR3 spells CASSAAASSYNEQFF. In DNA, the CDR3 is TGTGCCAGCAGTGCCGCGGCCTCCTCCTACAATGAGCAGTTCTTC.

In the case of this clonotype: One end of the junction fails to match germline, which may point to a read error. V is TRBV5-1 and J is TRBJ1-1, with D perhaps matching TRBD1 (5 bases). This CDR3 is 12 amino acids long. Germline V gives CDR1 SGHRS, CDR2 YFSETQ. The CDR3 coding sequence is TGCGCCAGCAGTTTGGAGAGGGGACCAGCTTTCTTT. Translated: CASSLERGPAFF.

This chain uses TRBV2 with TRBJ1-5, with a weak D call TRBD1 (5 bases). The CDR3 is made up of 15 amino acids. Germline V gene lookup returns CDR1 SNHLY and CDR2 FYNNEI. V lost 4 bases to trimming and J lost 5 bases, with 15 bases between them. The CDR3 loop is CASSAGTAADQPQHF. The CDR3 nucleotides read TGTGCCAGCAGTGCCGGGACGGCAGCGGATCAGCCCCAGCATTTT. The full variable domain, in which reference TRBV2 and TRBJ1-5 provide the parts outside the CDR3, is EPEVTQTPSHQVTQMGQEVILRCVPISNHLYFYWYRQILGQKVEFLVSFYNNEISEKSEIFDDQFSVERPDGSNFTLKIRSTKLEDSAMYFCASSAGTAADQPQHFGDGTRLSIL.

The V call is TRBV5-1, the J call TRBJ2-6; perhaps TRBD2 as D (6 bases). The CDR3 contains 15 residues. Looked up from germline, CDR1 is SGHRS and CDR2 is YFSETQ. V lost 1 base, J lost 4 bases, and 9 bases lay in between. The CDR3: CASSLTGGGANVLTF. DNA for the CDR3: TGCGCCAGCAGCTTGACAGGAGGGGGGGCCAACGTCCTGACTTTC.

The V gene is TRBV12-3 or TRBV12-4, the J gene TRBJ1-1, with 10 positions matching TRBD1. Trimming removed 5 bases from V and 5 bases from J; junction bases left unmatched: 5. CDR3 length: 14 residues. The CDR3 nucleotides read TGTGCCAGCAGTCTCCGGGACAGGGGTACTGAAGCTTTCTTT. Translation: CASSLRDRGTEAFF.

This clonotype was seen a few times. The gene calls are TRBV3-1 and TRBJ2-7; a possible D gene is TRBD2 (5 bases). The CDR3 sequence is 15 residues long. The V gene's germline CDR1 is LGHDT and CDR2 YNNKEL (reference sequence). V lost 5 bases and J lost 6, with 20 bases in between. CDR3 residues: CASSTRPNGGAEQYF. The CDR3 coding sequence is TGTGCCAGCAGCACCCGGCCTAACGGAGGAGCCGAGCAGTACTTC.

This clonotype was counted between two and nine times. The rearrangement joins TRBV5-1 to TRBJ1-1; 7 bases are shared with TRBD1. Germline values: CDR1 SGHRS, CDR2 YFSETQ. Unmatched junction bases numbered 11, after V lost 4 bases and J lost 8 bases. The CDR3 sequence is 14 residues long. The CDR3 loop reads CASSPRTRTGEAFF. The CDR3 DNA reads as TGCGCCAGCAGCCCACGGACTCGGACAGGCGAAGCTTTCTTT.

This clonotype was counted between two and nine times. The genes are TRBV20-1 and TRBJ1-3, with D hard to call. CDR1 is DFQATT, CDR2 SNEGSKA, per germline (reference sequence). V shed 1 base and J shed 2 bases, with 12 bases lying between them. The CDR3 runs 15 residues. CDR3 in amino acids: CSARGTVEAGNTIYF. In DNA form, the CDR3 reads TGCAGTGCTAGAGGGACGGTGGAGGCTGGAAACACCATATATTTT.

V usage is TRBV7-9 and J usage is TRBJ2-3; 8 nucleotides align to TRBD2. Losses at the gene ends were 5 bases for V and 6 bases for J; bases not matched to a gene: 10. The CDR3 has 15 residues. Germline assignment: CDR1 SEHNR and CDR2 FQNEAQ (reference sequence). CDR3 in amino acids: CASSMGPAGADTQYF. Here the CDR3 DNA reads TGTGCCAGCAGCATGGGCCCAGCGGGGGCCGATACGCAGTATTTT.

The chain joins TRBV4-3 to TRBJ2-3; D not resolved. Germline CDR1 reads LGHNA; CDR2 reads YSLEER. The CDR3 is 13 residues long. The V end lost 4 bases, the J end lost 3 bases, and 8 bases lay between the germline ends. CDR3: CASSRERTDTQYF. The CDR3 region has the DNA TGCGCCAGCAGCCGAGAGAGGACAGATACGCAGTATTTT.

The table lists this clonotype with a few counts. The rearrangement joins TRBV18 to TRBJ1-2, with unresolved D. The CDR3 has 14 amino acids. Germline V CDR1 and CDR2: KGHSH, LQKENI. The germline V and J ends were trimmed by 4 bases and 2 bases, with 11 bases remaining between them. CDR3 region: CASSQKGDNYGYTF. CDR3 DNA: TGTGCCAGCTCACAGAAGGGTGACAACTATGGCTACACCTTC.

This clonotype was observed a few times. This sequence joins TRBV11-2 and TRBJ2-5; 10 positions agree with TRBD2. This CDR3 is 15 amino acids long. J gave up 4 bases and V 8 bases, and 10 bases lay outside the gene matches. Looked up from germline, CDR1 is SGHAT and CDR2 is FQNNGV. CDR3 sequence (DNA): TGTGCCAGCGGGCTAGCGGGGGTGGTGGGAGAGACCCAGTACTTC. Its translation: CASGLAGVVGETQYF.

This chain uses TRBV9 with TRBJ1-5; the D is unclear. Germline V lookup: CDR1 SGDLS, CDR2 YYNGEE. The CDR3 contains 13 residues. V was cut by 0 bases and J by 4 bases, with 5 bases left in between. CDR3: CASSVGWNQPQHF. The CDR3 nucleotides read TGTGCCAGCAGCGTAGGTTGGAATCAGCCCCAGCATTTT.

The chain links TRBV4-1 to TRBJ2-5, with D hard to call. The germline CDR1 and CDR2 sequences are MGHRA and YSYEKL. V lost 3 bases and J lost 3, with 8 bases in between. CDR3 length equals 13 residues. The CDR3, as DNA: TGCGCCAGCAGCCATCGTACAGAAGAGACCCAGTACTTC. Protein product: CASSHRTEETQYF.

This clonotype was seen just once. The CDR3: CASSQDSVGLRSLYGYTF. CDR3 in DNA: TGCGCCAGCAGCCAAGATTCGGTTGGGCTCCGGTCGCTTTATGGCTACACCTTC. This chain uses TRBV4-3 with TRBJ1-2, with D unresolved. V was clipped by 0 bases and J by 5 bases, with 22 bases between them. Germline CDR1 is LGHNA and CDR2 is YSLEER. The CDR3 consists of 18 residues.

The chain joins TRBV3-1 to TRBJ1-2; D remains unclear. V was shortened by 0 bases and J by 8 bases, with 13 bases between the two germline ends. Germline V gene lookup returns CDR1 LGHDT and CDR2 YNNKEL (reference sequence). The CDR3 is made up of 14 amino acids. As DNA, the CDR3 is TGTGCCAGCAGCCAAGAGTTGAATCGACGGGGCTACACCTTC. Translated: CASSQELNRRGYTF.

CDR3 region: CASSSRGREAFF. CDR3 bases: TGTGCCAGCAGCTCCCGGGGGAGGGAAGCTTTCTTT. The genes are TRBV7-9 and TRBJ1-1; possible D gene TRBD1, 5 bases. Germline assignment: CDR1 SEHNR and CDR2 FQNEAQ (reference sequence). The CDR3 has 12 amino acids. Trimming cost V 4 bases and J 8 bases, with 11 bases left between them.

Only a few counts were recorded for this clonotype. The J gene is TRBJ1-1, the V gene TRBV7-9, with unresolved D. The CDR3 extends over 14 amino acids. Germline CDR1 and CDR2: SEHNR and FQNEAQ (reference sequence). Trimming shortened V by 8 bases and J by 6 bases, and 19 bases separated the two germline ends. Written as DNA, the CDR3 is TGTGCCAGCGACCGATTCCGGGGTCGAGCTGAAGCTTTCTTT. It specifies CASDRFRGRAEAFF.

A few counts support this clonotype. The chain recombines TRBV24-1 with TRBJ2-3; 7 bases align to TRBD2. From germline, CDR1 is KGHDR and CDR2 SFDVKD. The junction had 10 bases not matched to a gene; V was cut back by 3 bases and J by 5 bases. The length of the CDR3 is 16 residues. The CDR3 bases are TGTGCCACCAGTGATGCTACCGGGACTAAAGAAGATACGCAGTATTTT. Translation gives CATSDATGTKEDTQYF.

This clonotype occurred a few times. The DNA for the CDR3 is TGCGCCAGCAGCCGGCGGGGCGGGGGGCAGTACAATGAGCAGTTCTTC. As protein: CASSRRGGGQYNEQFF. This chain connects TRBV4-1 to TRBJ2-1; 8 bases are shared with TRBD2. This CDR3 is 16 amino acids long. Losses at the gene ends were 4 bases for V and 4 bases for J; bases not matched to a gene: 9. The V gene's germline CDR1 is MGHRA and CDR2 YSYEKL.

This clonotype was seen many times. J is TRBJ2-3 and V is TRBV5-1; 7 bases line up with TRBD2. After removal of 4 bases from V and 6 bases from J, the junction contained 14 bases not matched to a gene. Germline V CDR1 and CDR2: SGHRS, YFSETQ. The CDR3 consists of 16 residues. CDR3 region: CASSLQGAGPVDTQYF. The CDR3 bases are TGCGCCAGCAGCCTCCAGGGAGCGGGGCCGGTGGATACGCAGTATTTT. The full variable domain, with the rest looked up from reference TRBV5-1 and TRBJ2-3, is KAGVTQTPRYLIKTRGQQVTLSCSPISGHRSVSWYQQTPGQGLQFLFEYFSETQRNKGNFPGRFSGRQFSNSRSEMNVSTLELGDSALYLCASSLQGAGPVDTQYFGPGTRLTVL.

This clonotype was recorded a few times. The V call is TRBV6-6, the J call TRBJ2-3; a weak D match, TRBD1 (5 bases). The CDR3 loop spans 16 amino acids. Trimming removed 3 bases from V and 4 bases from J, with 17 bases in between. The V gene's germline CDR1 is MNHNY and CDR2 SVGAGI (reference sequence). CDR3 in DNA: TGTGCCAGCAGTTATTCCCATCTAGGGGCAGCAGATACGCAGTATTTT. As protein: CASSYSHLGAADTQYF.

The J gene is TRBJ1-5, the V gene TRBV6-2 or TRBV6-3, with unresolved D. The CDR3 runs 13 residues. V lost 4 bases and J lost 7, with 11 bases in between. The germline V gene has CDR1 MNHEY and CDR2 SVGEGT. The CDR3 here is CASSSRPGQPQHF. The CDR3 bases are TGTGCCAGCAGTTCTAGGCCAGGACAGCCCCAGCATTTT.